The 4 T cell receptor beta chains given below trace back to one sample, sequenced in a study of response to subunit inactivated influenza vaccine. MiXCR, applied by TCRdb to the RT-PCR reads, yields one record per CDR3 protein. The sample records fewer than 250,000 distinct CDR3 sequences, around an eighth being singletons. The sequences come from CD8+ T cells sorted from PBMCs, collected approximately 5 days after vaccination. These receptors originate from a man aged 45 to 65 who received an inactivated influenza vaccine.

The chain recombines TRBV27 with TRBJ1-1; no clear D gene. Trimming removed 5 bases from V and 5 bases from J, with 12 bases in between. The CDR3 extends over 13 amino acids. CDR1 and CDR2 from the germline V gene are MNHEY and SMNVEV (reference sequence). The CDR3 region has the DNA TGTGCCAGCAGTCCCCAAGGTTGGACTGAAGCTTTCTTT. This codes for CASSPQGWTEAFF.

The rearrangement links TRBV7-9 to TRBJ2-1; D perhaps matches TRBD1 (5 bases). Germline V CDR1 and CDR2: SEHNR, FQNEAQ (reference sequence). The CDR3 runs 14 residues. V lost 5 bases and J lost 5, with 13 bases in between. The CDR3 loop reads CASSAPGMDNEQFF. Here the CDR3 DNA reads TGTGCCAGCAGCGCTCCAGGGATGGACAATGAGCAGTTCTTC. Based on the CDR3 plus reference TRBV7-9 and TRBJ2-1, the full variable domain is DTGVSQNPRHKITKRGQNVTFRCDPISEHNRLYWYRQTLGQGPEFLTYFQNEAQLEKSRLLSDRFSAERPKGSFSTLEIQRTEQGDSAMYLCASSAPGMDNEQFFGPGTRLTVL.

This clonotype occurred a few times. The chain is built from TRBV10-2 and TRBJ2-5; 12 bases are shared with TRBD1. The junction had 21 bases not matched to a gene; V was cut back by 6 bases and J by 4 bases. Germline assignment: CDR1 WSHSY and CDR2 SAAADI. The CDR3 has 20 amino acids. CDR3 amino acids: CASRETSAGTGGVFRETQYF. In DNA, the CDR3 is TGCGCCAGCAGGGAAACGTCGGCAGGGACAGGGGGCGTCTTTCGAGAGACCCAGTACTTC.

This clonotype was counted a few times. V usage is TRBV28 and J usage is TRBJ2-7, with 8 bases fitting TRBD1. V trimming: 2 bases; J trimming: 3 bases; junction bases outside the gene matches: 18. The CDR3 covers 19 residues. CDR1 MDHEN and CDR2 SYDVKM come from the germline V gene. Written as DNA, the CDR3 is TGTGCCAGCAGTTTAGACGGGACAGGAGTCGGCTCGAGGTTCTACGAGCAGTACTTC. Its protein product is CASSLDGTGVGSRFYEQYF.